The 17 T cell receptor beta chains reported below all come from one sample, sequenced in a study of OX40 agonist ivuxolimab in advanced cancers. The method was immunoSEQ multiplex PCR; TCRdb's version includes in-frame clones alone and lacks a portion of them. The sample carries about 34,000 clones, roughly 80% recorded once. The specimen comprised CD4+ or CD8+ T cells sorted from blood, sampled in a trial of the OX40 agonist ivuxolimab. Receptor source: an adult with an advanced solid tumor such as melanoma, head and neck, liver or kidney cancer.

This clone was observed a handful of times. For the CDR3, the DNA is TGTGCCAGCAGCTTAGGGCTCAATCAGCCCCAGCATTTT. Amino acid sequence: CASSLGLNQPQHF. The chain recombines TRBV11-2 with TRBJ1-5, with no clear D. V was pared by 1 base and J by 3 bases, with 4 bases between. The length of the CDR3 is 13 residues. The germline V gene encodes CDR1 SGHAT and CDR2 FQNNGV.

The chain employs TRBV27 and TRBJ1-1; TRBD1 matches at 7 bases. CDR1 is MNHEY, CDR2 SMNVEV, per germline (reference sequence). CDR3 length: 14 residues. The V gene end was trimmed by 7 bases and the J gene end by 1 base; junction bases not matched to a gene: 6. The CDR3 nucleotides read TGTGCCAGCAACCGACAGGGACCGAACACTGAAGCTTTCTTT. It encodes CASNRQGPNTEAFF.

This rearrangement joins TRBV9 to TRBJ2-2; D gene ambiguous. The CDR3 has 14 amino acids. Germline CDR1 reads SGDLS; CDR2 reads YYNGEE. V was pared by 0 bases and J by 5 bases, with 8 bases between. In nucleotides, the CDR3 is TGTGCCAGCAGCGTAGACGGGTCGACCGGGGAGCTGTTTTTT. This encodes CASSVDGSTGELFF.

The V and J genes are TRBV30 and TRBJ2-3; D may match TRBD1 or TRBD2 (5 bases each). The CDR3 length is 15 residues. V was cut by 8 bases and J by 2 bases, with 20 bases left in between. CDR1 is GTSNPN and CDR2 is SVGIG in the germline V gene (reference sequence). The CDR3 sequence: CAGSWQGVSTDTQYF. In DNA form, the CDR3 reads TGTGCCGGTAGCTGGCAGGGAGTCTCCACAGATACGCAGTATTTT.

This clone has only a few counts. This chain joins TRBV28 and TRBJ1-5; D call uncertain. The V and J ends lost 2 bases and 0 bases respectively, with 11 bases between them. The CDR3 covers 16 residues. Germline lookup yields CDR1 MDHEN and CDR2 SYDVKM. The CDR3 loop is CASSLPRGYSNQPQHF. CDR3 DNA: TGTGCCAGCAGTTTACCACGGGGTTATAGCAATCAGCCCCAGCATTTT.

This chain joins TRBV11-2 and TRBJ2-5; 14 bases match TRBD2. There are 16 residues in the CDR3. The ends lost 2 bases at V and 5 bases at J; junction bases unmatched: 4. The germline CDR1 and CDR2 sequences are SGHAT and FQNNGV. The CDR3 DNA is TGTGCCAGCAGCTTAATGACTAGCGGGGGGGAGGAGACCCAGTACTTC. It yields the protein CASSLMTSGGEETQYF.

This clone was found a few times. The V gene is TRBV2, the J gene TRBJ1-1; a possible D gene is TRBD1 (6 bases). The germline CDR1 and CDR2 sequences are SNHLY and FYNNEI. This CDR3 comprises 11 residues. Trimming cost V 9 bases and J 5 bases, with 10 bases left between them. This CDR3 reads CARVQGTEAFF. The CDR3, as DNA: TGTGCCAGAGTACAGGGAACTGAAGCTTTCTTT.

The genes are TRBV6-5 and TRBJ1-1; D is undetermined. Deletions cut 6 bases from V and 6 bases from J, with 8 bases between. Germline CDR1 and CDR2: MNHEY and SVGAGI. The CDR3 is made up of 11 amino acids. The CDR3 region has the DNA TGTGCCAGCAGACGGCGGGCTGAAGCTTTCTTT. Amino acid sequence: CASRRRAEAFF.

V and J are TRBV5-4 and TRBJ1-2, with 9 bases fitting TRBD1. The CDR3 spans 14 residues. The ends lost 0 bases at V and 4 bases at J; junction bases unmatched: 1. Germline CDR1 SGHNT, CDR2 YYREEE (reference sequence). CDR3 residues: CASSLDRGPYGYTF. CDR3 nucleotide sequence: TGTGCCAGCAGCTTGGACAGGGGGCCCTATGGCTACACCTTC.

As concerns this clone: Other nucleotide sequences from this sample produce the same CDR3. This chain links TRBV19 with TRBJ1-2; D unclear. CDR1 and CDR2 from the germline V gene are LNHDA and SQIVND (reference sequence). The CDR3 is 13 residues long. Deletions cut 3 bases from V and 8 bases from J, with 13 bases between. The CDR3 DNA is TGTGCCAGTAGTATGGACCGCCTTGGGGGCTACACCTTC. Translation gives CASSMDRLGGYTF.

This clone occurred a few times. The rearrangement links TRBV6-6 to TRBJ2-5, with 9 positions matching TRBD2. Germline V gene sequence: CDR1 MNHNY, CDR2 SVGAGI (reference sequence). This CDR3 has 16 amino acids. After removal of 0 bases from V and 6 bases from J, the junction contained 8 bases not matched to a gene. Here the CDR3 reads CASSYSSRGGGKTQYF. The CDR3 nucleotides read TGTGCCAGCAGTTACTCCTCGCGGGGGGGCGGGAAGACCCAGTACTTC.

J is TRBJ1-1 and V is TRBV5-4; the match to TRBD1 covers 11 bases. CDR3 length: 15 residues. The germline V gene has CDR1 SGHNT and CDR2 YYREEE (reference sequence). J gave up 6 bases and V 3 bases, and 7 bases lay outside the gene matches. CDR3 protein: CASSSTDRGRSEAFF. The CDR3 DNA sequence: TGTGCCAGCAGCTCTACGGACAGGGGGCGATCTGAAGCTTTCTTT.

This clone was detected only a few times. The rearrangement links TRBV28 to TRBJ1-4; possibly TRBD1 for D (6 bases). V lost 9 bases and J lost 7, with 18 bases in between. The V gene's germline CDR1 is MDHEN and CDR2 SYDVKM. The CDR3 contains 14 residues. CDR3 amino acids: CASSIGTTGEKLFF. The CDR3 DNA is TGTGCCAGTTCAATAGGGACAACCGGTGAAAAACTGTTTTTT.

The V and J genes are TRBV2 and TRBJ2-3; D may correspond to TRBD1 or TRBD2 (5 bases each). Trimming took off 5 bases at V and 2 bases at J, with 11 bases between the two ends. CDR1 and CDR2 (germline): SNHLY, FYNNEI. The CDR3 covers 14 residues. The CDR3: CASSRDQTTDTQYF. CDR3 coding DNA: TGTGCCAGCAGTAGGGACCAGACCACAGATACGCAGTATTTT.

The rearrangement links TRBV6-1 to TRBJ2-1, with 8 positions matching TRBD2. Germline CDR1 is MNHNS and CDR2 is SASEGT. V shed 3 bases and J 2 bases; nucleotides not matched to a gene: 3. The CDR3 length is 15 residues. The CDR3 DNA reads TGTGCCAGCAGTGATGGAGCGGGGGCCTACAATGAGCAGTTCTTC. It encodes CASSDGAGAYNEQFF.

This chain connects TRBV2 to TRBJ1-5; D ambiguous. The V end was cut by 6 bases, the J end by 1 base, with 13 bases between. The CDR3 totals 15 residues. Germline loops: CDR1 SNHLY, CDR2 FYNNEI. CDR3 region: CASRRVVGSNQPQHF. In DNA, the CDR3 is TGTGCCAGCAGGCGGGTAGTGGGAAGCAATCAGCCCCAGCATTTT.

The chain couples TRBV7-3 to TRBJ2-3, with TRBD2 identical over 12 bases. The CDR3 extends over 18 amino acids. Germline loops: CDR1 SGHTA, CDR2 FQGTGA. V shed 5 bases, J shed 4 bases, and the junction held 13 bases outside the gene matches. The CDR3: CASSHRTLAGGVPDTQYF. Written as DNA, the CDR3 is TGTGCCAGCAGCCACCGTACCCTAGCGGGGGGGGTACCAGATACGCAGTATTTT.